This T cell receptor beta chain was obtained from a study of blood T cell repertoires in COVID-19. Germline CDR1 is SNHLY and CDR2 is FYNNEI. This CDR3 contains 14 residues. V dropped 3 bases and J dropped 4 bases, with 10 bases sitting between them. TCRdb keeps only in-frame clones here, not all; method: immunoSEQ multiplex PCR. This sample has under 300,000 clones, with approximately 82% found just once. The material sequenced was peripheral blood. This clonotype was obtained from a woman over 75 with active or convalescent COVID-19. The V call is TRBV2, the J call TRBJ2-1; D ambiguous. CDR3 nucleotides: TGTGCCAGCAGTGAGACTCGTAGATACAATGAGCAGTTCTTC. This encodes CASSETRRYNEQFF.